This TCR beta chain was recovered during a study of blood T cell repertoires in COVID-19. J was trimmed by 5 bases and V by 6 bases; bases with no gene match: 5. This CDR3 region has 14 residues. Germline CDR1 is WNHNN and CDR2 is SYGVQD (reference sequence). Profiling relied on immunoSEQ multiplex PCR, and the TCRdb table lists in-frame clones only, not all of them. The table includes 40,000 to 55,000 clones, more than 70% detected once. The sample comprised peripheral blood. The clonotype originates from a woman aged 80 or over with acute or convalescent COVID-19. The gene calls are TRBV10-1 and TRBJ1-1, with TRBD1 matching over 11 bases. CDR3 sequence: CASRAGTGGTEAFF. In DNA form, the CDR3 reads TGCGCCAGCAGGGCCGGGACAGGGGGTACTGAAGCTTTCTTT.